The 5 T cell receptor beta chains reported below all come from one sample, sequenced in a study of PD-1 blockade in classical Hodgkin lymphoma. This sample's time point: cycle 4 day 1 (C4D1), after about 6 weeks of nivolumab. There was relapse after autologous stem cell transplantation in every patient, and there was variation in brentuximab vedotin exposure. Magnetic depletion of unwanted cells isolated CD4+ T cells from thawed PBMCs. Assay used: immunoSEQ multiplex PCR; TCRdb lists only in-frame clones, some missing. The table has 25,000 to 35,000 clones, roughly four fifths seen once. Source: CD4+ T cells from blood, taken before the fourth cycle of nivolumab. The receptors come from a human donor with classical Hodgkin lymphoma.

A single count supports this clone. The chain couples TRBV6-1 to TRBJ1-2; 8 nucleotides align to TRBD1. There are 14 residues in the CDR3. V trimming: 6 bases; J trimming: 3 bases; junction bases outside the gene matches: 6. Germline CDR1 and CDR2: MNHNS and SASEGT. The CDR3 reads CASSLTGEYYGYTF. CDR3 nucleotides: TGTGCCAGCAGCTTGACAGGGGAGTACTATGGCTACACCTTC.

J is TRBJ2-3 and V is TRBV27; D is perhaps TRBD2 (5 bases). V was clipped by 0 bases and J by 4 bases, with 20 bases between them. Germline assignment: CDR1 MNHEY and CDR2 SMNVEV (reference sequence). The CDR3 loop spans 18 amino acids. CDR3 region: CASSLSWMAESGADTQYF. The CDR3 region has the DNA TGTGCCAGCAGTTTATCATGGATGGCCGAATCCGGGGCAGATACGCAGTATTTT.

The chain has TRBV5-1 and TRBJ2-7; the match to TRBD1 covers 9 bases. Germline V gives CDR1 SGHRS, CDR2 YFSETQ. CDR3 length: 14 residues. V shed 4 bases, J shed 4 bases, and the junction held 6 bases outside the gene matches. This chain's CDR3 is CASSPTGGEYEQYF. CDR3 coding DNA: TGCGCCAGCAGCCCGACAGGGGGTGAGTACGAGCAGTACTTC.

This chain links TRBV19 with TRBJ1-6, with a tentative D call TRBD1 (5 bases). Between the trimmed V and J ends, which lost 3 bases and 0 bases, there was a span of 12 bases. The length of the CDR3 is 17 residues. Germline values: CDR1 LNHDA, CDR2 SQIVND (reference sequence). The CDR3 is CASSIGQGSSYNSPLHF. The CDR3 DNA reads as TGTGCCAGTAGTATTGGTCAGGGAAGCTCCTATAATTCACCCCTCCACTTT.

This clone was observed once. V gene TRBV29-1 combines with J gene TRBJ2-4; 9 nucleotides align to TRBD1. Trimming took 7 bases from V and 1 from J; bases not matched to a gene: 8. This CDR3 is 15 amino acids long. Germline CDR1 SQVTM, CDR2 ANQGSEA. The CDR3 DNA is TGCAGCGCCGGCCGGGACAGGGATGCCAAAAACATTCAGTACTTC. Its translation is CSAGRDRDAKNIQYF. The full variable domain, its missing parts supplied by reference TRBV29-1 and TRBJ2-4, is SAVISQKPSRDICQRGTSLTIQCQVDSQVTMMFWYRQQPGQSLTLIATANQGSEATYESGFVIDKFPISRPNLTFSTLTVSNMSPEDSSIYLCSAGRDRDAKNIQYFGAGTRLSVL.